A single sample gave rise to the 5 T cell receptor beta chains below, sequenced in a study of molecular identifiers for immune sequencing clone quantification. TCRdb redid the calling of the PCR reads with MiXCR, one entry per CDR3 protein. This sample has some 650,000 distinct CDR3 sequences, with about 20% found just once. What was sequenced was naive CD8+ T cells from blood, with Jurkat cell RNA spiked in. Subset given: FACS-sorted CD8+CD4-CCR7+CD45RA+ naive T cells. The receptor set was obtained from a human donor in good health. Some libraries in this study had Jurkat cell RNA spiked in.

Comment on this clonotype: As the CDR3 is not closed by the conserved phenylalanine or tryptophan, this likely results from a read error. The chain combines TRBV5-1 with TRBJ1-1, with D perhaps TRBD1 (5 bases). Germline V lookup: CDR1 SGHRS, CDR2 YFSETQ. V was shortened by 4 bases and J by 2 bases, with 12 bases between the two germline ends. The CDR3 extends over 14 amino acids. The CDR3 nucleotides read TGCGCCAGCAGCCAAGGGACCCTAAACACTGAAGCTTTCCTT. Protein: CASSQGTLNTEAFL.

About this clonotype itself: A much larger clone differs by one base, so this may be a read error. CDR3 sequence (DNA): TGCGCCGGCAGCTTGTCCCCCAGATACACTACTCCGAACACCGGGGAGCTGTTTTTT. It codes for CAGSLSPRYTTPNTGELFF. The gene calls are TRBV5-1 and TRBJ2-2, with D hard to call. Germline loops: CDR1 SGHRS, CDR2 YFSETQ. CDR3 length: 19 residues.

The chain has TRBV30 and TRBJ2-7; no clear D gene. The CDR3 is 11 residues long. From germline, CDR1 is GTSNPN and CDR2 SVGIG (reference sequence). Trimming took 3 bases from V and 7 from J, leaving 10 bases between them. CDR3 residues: CAWSHGPEQYF. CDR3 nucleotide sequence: TGTGCCTGGAGCCATGGACCAGAGCAGTACTTC.

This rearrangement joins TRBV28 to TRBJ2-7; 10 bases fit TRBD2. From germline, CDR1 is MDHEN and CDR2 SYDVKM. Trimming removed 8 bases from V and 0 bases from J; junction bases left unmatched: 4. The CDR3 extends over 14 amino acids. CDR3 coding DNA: TGTGCCAGCGCTTGGACTAGCGGCTCCTACGAGCAGTACTTC. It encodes CASAWTSGSYEQYF.

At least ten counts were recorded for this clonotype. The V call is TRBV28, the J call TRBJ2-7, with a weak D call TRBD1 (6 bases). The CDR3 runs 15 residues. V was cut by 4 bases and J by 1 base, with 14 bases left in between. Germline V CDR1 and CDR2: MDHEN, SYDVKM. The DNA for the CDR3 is TGTGCCAGCAGTTCGGACAGCGCCTCTTCCTACGAGCAGTACTTC. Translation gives CASSSDSASSYEQYF.